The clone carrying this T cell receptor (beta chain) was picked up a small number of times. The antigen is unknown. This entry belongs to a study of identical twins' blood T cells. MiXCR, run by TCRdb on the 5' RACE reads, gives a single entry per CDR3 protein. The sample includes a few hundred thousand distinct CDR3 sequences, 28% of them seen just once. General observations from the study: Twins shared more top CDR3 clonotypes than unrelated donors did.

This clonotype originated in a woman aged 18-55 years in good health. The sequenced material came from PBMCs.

DNA of the CDR3: TGCAGTGCTAGAGATTCTTGGGGCCTAAGCCTCTATGGCTACACCTTC. It translates to CSARDSWGLSLYGYTF. The chain recombines TRBV20-1 with TRBJ1-2; D possibly corresponds to TRBD1 (5 bases). Per germline, CDR1 DFQATT and CDR2 SNEGSKA (reference sequence). V gave up 0 bases and J gave up 4 bases, with 18 bases separating them. The CDR3 extends over 16 amino acids.